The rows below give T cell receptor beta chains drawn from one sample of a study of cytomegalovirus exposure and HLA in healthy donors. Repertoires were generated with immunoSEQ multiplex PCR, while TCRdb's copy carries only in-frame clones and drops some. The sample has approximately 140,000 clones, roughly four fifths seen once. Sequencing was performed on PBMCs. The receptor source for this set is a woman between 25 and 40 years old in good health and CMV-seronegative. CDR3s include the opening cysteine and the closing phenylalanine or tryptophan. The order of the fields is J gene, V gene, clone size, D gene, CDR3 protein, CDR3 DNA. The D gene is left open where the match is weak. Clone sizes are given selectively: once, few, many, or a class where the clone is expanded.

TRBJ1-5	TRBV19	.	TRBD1	CASSTTGGSQPQHF	TGTGCCAGTAGTACGACAGGGGGCAGTCAGCCCCAGCATTTT
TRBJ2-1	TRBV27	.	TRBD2	CATSRAGEYNEQFF	TGTGCCACCTCCCGAGCGGGGGAGTACAATGAGCAGTTCTTC
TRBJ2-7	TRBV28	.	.	CASRGGQYYYEQYF	TGTGCCAGCAGAGGTGGACAGTACTACTACGAGCAGTACTTC
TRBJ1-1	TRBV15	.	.	CATSRESLSAFF	TGTGCCACCAGCAGAGAGTCCCTTTCGGCTTTCTTT
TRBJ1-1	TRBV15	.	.	CATSRRGGHSTFF	TGTGCCACCAGCAGGAGGGGGGGACATTCCACTTTCTTT
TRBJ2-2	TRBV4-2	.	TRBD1	CASSQETGDTGELFF	TGTGCCAGCAGCCAGGAGACAGGGGACACCGGGGAGCTGTTTTTT
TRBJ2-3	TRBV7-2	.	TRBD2	CASRAMGSSGGARADTQYF	TGTGCCAGCAGGGCCATGGGGTCTAGCGGGGGGGCCCGGGCAGATACGCAGTATTTT
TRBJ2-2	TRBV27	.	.	CASSPYSLTGELFF	TGTGCCAGCAGTCCCTACAGCCTCACCGGGGAGCTGTTTTTT
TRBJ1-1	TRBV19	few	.	CASRGTTNTEAFF	TGTGCCAGTAGGGGGACAACCAACACTGAAGCTTTCTTT
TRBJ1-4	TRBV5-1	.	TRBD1	CASSLQGTTNEKLFF	TGCGCCAGCAGCTTACAGGGGACGACTAATGAAAAACTGTTTTTT
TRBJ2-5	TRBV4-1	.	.	CASSQRRGPRWTQYF	TGCGCCAGCAGCCAAAGAAGGGGTCCCAGGTGGACCCAGTACTTC
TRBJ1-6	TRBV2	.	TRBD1	CASSAGTGLSPLHF	TGTGCCAGCAGTGCCGGGACAGGGTTATCACCCCTCCACTTT
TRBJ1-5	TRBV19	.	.	CASNPTPHSNQPQHF	TGTGCCAGTAACCCAACACCCCACAGCAATCAGCCCCAGCATTTT
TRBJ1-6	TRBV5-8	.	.	CASSLFQKNSPLHF	TGTGCCAGCAGCTTATTTCAGAAAAATTCACCCCTCCACTTT
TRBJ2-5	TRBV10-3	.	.	CAARGGETQYF	TGTGCCGCCAGGGGTGGCGAGACCCAGTACTTC
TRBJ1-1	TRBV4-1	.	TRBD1	CASRSPGTGVLNTEAFF	TGCGCCAGCAGATCACCCGGGACAGGGGTCCTGAACACTGAAGCTTTCTTT
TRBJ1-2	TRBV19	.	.	CASHNRANGYGYTF	TGTGCCAGCCACAACAGGGCTAACGGCTATGGCTACACCTTC
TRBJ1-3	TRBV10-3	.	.	CAISDAGEPGNTIYF	TGTGCCATCAGTGATGCGGGCGAGCCTGGAAACACCATATATTTT
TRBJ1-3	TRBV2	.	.	CASLRDMSSGNTIYF	TGTGCCAGCTTGAGAGACATGAGCTCTGGAAACACCATATATTTT
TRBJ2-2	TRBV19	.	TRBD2	CASSMVLAGASNTGELFF	TGTGCCAGTAGTATGGTCCTAGCGGGGGCTTCGAACACCGGGGAGCTGTTTTTT
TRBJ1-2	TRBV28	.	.	CASSSPGWPEDGYTF	TGTGCCAGCAGTTCCCCGGGGTGGCCCGAGGATGGCTACACCTTC
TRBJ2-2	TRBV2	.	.	CASSLTGTRTGELFF	TGTGCCAGCAGTCTTACCGGGACAAGAACCGGGGAGCTGTTTTTT
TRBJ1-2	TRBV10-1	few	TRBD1	CASSETGGNGYTF	TGCGCCAGCAGTGAAACAGGGGGGAATGGCTACACCTTC
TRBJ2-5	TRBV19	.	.	CASSQARGNQETQYF	TGTGCCAGTAGTCAGGCTAGGGGGAACCAAGAGACCCAGTACTTC
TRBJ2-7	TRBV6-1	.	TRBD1	CASKRGQGGAGEQYF	TGTGCCAGCAAAAGGGGACAGGGGGGGGCTGGAGAGCAGTACTTC
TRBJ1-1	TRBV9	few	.	CASSGWAEAFF	TGTGCCAGCAGCGGGTGGGCCGAAGCTTTCTTT
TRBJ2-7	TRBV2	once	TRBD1	CASSDRGLTYEQYF	TGTGCCAGCAGTGACAGGGGGCTCACCTACGAGCAGTACTTC
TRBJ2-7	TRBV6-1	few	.	CASALGVVEQYF	TGTGCCAGCGCTTTAGGGGTTGTCGAGCAGTACTTC
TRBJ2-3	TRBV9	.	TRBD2	CASSTTSGGNTDTQYF	TGTGCCAGCAGCACGACTAGCGGGGGGAACACAGATACGCAGTATTTT
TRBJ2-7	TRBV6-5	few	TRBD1	CASSSNPGGEQYF	TGTGCCAGCAGCTCCAACCCAGGGGGCGAGCAGTACTTC
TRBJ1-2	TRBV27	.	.	CASSLSQGPYGYTF	TGTGCCAGCAGTTTATCCCAGGGTCCCTATGGCTACACCTTC
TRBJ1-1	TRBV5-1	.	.	CASSYAGGTNTEAFF	TGCGCCAGCAGCTACGCGGGGGGGACGAACACTGAAGCTTTCTTT
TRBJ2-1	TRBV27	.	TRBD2	CASSSGLDGEQFF	TGTGCCAGCAGTTCAGGACTAGACGGTGAGCAGTTCTTC
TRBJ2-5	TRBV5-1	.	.	CASSRAGWGQGQETQYF	TGCGCCAGCAGCCGCGCCGGGTGGGGGCAAGGGCAAGAGACCCAGTACTTC
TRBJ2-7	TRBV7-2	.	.	CASSSYGYEQYF	TGTGCCAGCTCTTCCTACGGGTACGAGCAGTACTTC
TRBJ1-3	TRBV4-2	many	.	CASSQRTSGNTIYF	TGTGCCAGCAGCCAGAGGACTTCTGGAAACACCATATATTTT
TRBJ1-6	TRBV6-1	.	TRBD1	CASSGGTGEGLGDSPLHF	TGTGCCAGCAGTGGCGGGACAGGGGAGGGGCTAGGGGATTCACCCCTCCACTTT
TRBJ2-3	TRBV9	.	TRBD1	CASSVRDRGYTQYF	TGTGCCAGCAGCGTAAGGGACAGGGGATATACGCAGTATTTT
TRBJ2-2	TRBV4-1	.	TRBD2	CASSRGGNTGELFF	TGCGCCAGCAGTCGCGGGGGAAACACCGGGGAGCTGTTTTTT
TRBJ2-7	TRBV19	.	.	CASSIGGLKYSYEQYF	TGTGCCAGTAGTATAGGGGGACTGAAGTACTCCTACGAGCAGTACTTC
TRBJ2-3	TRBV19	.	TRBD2	CASSIGGTSGGTDTQYF	TGTGCCAGTAGTATAGGGGGGACTAGCGGGGGCACAGATACGCAGTATTTT
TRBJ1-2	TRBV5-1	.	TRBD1	CASSLAPQGGLDGYTF	TGCGCCAGCAGCTTGGCCCCACAGGGGGGCTTAGATGGCTACACCTTC
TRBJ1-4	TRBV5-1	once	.	CASSPTAEGTNEKLFF	TGCGCCAGCAGCCCCACTGCGGAGGGAACTAATGAAAAACTGTTTTTT
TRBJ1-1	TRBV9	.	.	CASSVRVAGTEAFF	TGTGCCAGCAGCGTAAGGGTGGCGGGCACTGAAGCTTTCTTT
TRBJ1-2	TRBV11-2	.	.	CASSAHISGEGYTF	TGTGCCAGCAGCGCCCACATCTCAGGGGAAGGCTACACCTTC
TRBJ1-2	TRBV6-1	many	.	CASSEATGSYGYTF	TGTGCCAGCAGTGAAGCAACAGGGAGCTATGGCTACACCTTC
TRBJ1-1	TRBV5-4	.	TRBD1	CASSPEGQGSRVGTEAFF	TGTGCCAGCAGCCCGGAAGGACAGGGGAGTAGGGTGGGCACTGAAGCTTTCTTT
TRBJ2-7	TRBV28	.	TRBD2	CASRRPSTSGGAGRSYEQYF	TGTGCCAGCAGGAGACCGTCTACTAGCGGGGGGGCCGGAAGGTCCTACGAGCAGTACTTC
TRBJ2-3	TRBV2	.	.	CASSDMTVRAPTDTQYF	TGTGCCAGCAGTGACATGACAGTACGGGCGCCCACAGATACGCAGTATTTT
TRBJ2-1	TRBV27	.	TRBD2	CASSIRTSGFKVFF	TGTGCCAGCAGTATTCGGACTAGCGGGTTCAAGGTGTTCTTC